The clone carrying this TCR beta chain was seen ten or more times. Its specificity is unknown. This CDR3 is 15 amino acids long. V lost 7 bases to trimming and J lost 2 bases; unmatched junction nucleotides: 8. Germline V CDR1 and CDR2: SQVTM, ANQGSEA. The data originate from a study of neurological immune-mediated disorders. Points from the study as a whole: Across subjects, expanded clones had no CDR3 amino acid sequences in common, pointing to private repertoires in all groups.

Using its own MiXCR run on the 5' RACE reads, TCRdb lists one record per CDR3 protein. Here the sample spans tens of thousands of distinct CDR3 sequences, around 7.8% being singletons. The sequence was collected from a woman between 35 and 50 years old in good health. The sequenced sample was PBMCs. V gene TRBV29-1 combines with J gene TRBJ2-1; 10 bases agree with TRBD2. The CDR3 DNA is TGCAGCGCCCCTAGCGGGAGCGGGCCCTACAATGAGCAGTTCTTC. This gives the protein CSAPSGSGPYNEQFF.